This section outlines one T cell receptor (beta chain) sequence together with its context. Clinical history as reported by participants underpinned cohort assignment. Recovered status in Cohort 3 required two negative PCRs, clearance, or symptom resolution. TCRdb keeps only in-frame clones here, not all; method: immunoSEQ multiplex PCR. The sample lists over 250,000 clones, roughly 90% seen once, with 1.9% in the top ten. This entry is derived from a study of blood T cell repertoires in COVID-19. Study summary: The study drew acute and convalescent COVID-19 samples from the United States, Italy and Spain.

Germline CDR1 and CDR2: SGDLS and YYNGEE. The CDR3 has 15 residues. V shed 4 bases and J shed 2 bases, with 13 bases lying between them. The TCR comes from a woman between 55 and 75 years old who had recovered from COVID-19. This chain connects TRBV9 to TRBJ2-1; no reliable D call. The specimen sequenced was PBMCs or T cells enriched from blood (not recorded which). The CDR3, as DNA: TGTGCCAGCAGCAGCCGGGTGGATGCCTACAATGAGCAGTTCTTC. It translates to CASSSRVDAYNEQFF.